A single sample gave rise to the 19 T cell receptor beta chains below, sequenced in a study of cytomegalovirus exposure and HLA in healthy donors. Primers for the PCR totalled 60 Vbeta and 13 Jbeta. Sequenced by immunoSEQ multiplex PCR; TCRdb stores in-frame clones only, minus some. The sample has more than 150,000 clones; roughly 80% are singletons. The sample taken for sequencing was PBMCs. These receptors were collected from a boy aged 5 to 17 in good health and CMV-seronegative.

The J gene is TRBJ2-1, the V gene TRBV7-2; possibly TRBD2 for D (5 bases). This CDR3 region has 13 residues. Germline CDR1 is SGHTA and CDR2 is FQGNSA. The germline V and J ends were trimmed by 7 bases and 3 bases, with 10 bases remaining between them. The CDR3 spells CASTYRGYNEQFF. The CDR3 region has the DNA TGTGCCAGCACCTATCGGGGCTACAATGAGCAGTTCTTC.

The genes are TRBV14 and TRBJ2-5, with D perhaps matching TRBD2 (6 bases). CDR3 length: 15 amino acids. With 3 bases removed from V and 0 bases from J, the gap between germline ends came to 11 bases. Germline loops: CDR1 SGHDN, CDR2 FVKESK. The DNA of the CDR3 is TGTGCCAGCAGCCAGTACTGGGGGGACCAAGAGACCCAGTACTTC. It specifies CASSQYWGDQETQYF.

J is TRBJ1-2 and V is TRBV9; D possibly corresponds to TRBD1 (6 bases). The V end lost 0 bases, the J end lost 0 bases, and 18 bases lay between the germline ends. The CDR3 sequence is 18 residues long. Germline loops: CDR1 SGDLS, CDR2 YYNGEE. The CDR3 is CASSVELGGYSANYGYTF. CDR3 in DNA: TGTGCCAGCAGCGTAGAGTTAGGGGGTTACTCAGCTAACTATGGCTACACCTTC. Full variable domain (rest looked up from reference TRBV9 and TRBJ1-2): DSGVTQTPKHLITATGQRVTLRCSPRSGDLSVYWYQQSLDQGLQFLIQYYNGEERAKGNILERFSAQQFPDLHSELNLSSLELGDSALYFCASSVELGGYSANYGYTFGSGTRLTVV.

Written as DNA, the CDR3 is TGTGCCAGCAGATTAAGGACAGCGAATAATGAAAAACTGTTTTTT. Encoded protein: CASRLRTANNEKLFF. V usage is TRBV2 and J usage is TRBJ1-4; D may be TRBD1 (6 bases). Germline V gene sequence: CDR1 SNHLY, CDR2 FYNNEI. The V end was cut by 6 bases, the J end by 4 bases, with 15 bases between. The CDR3 length is 15 residues.

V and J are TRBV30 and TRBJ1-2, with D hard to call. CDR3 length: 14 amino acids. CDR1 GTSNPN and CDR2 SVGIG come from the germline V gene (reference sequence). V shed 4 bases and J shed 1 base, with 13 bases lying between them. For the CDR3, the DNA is TGTGCCTGGATAAGTGTCAATAGTAACTATGGCTACACCTTC. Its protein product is CAWISVNSNYGYTF.

CDR3 residues: CASSQDRGTEAFF. CDR3 sequence (DNA): TGCGCCAGCAGCCAAGATCGGGGCACTGAAGCTTTCTTT. The V gene is TRBV4-3, the J gene TRBJ1-1; D remains ambiguous. Germline V gives CDR1 LGHNA, CDR2 YSLEER. V shed 0 bases and J shed 4 bases, with 6 bases lying between them. This CDR3 has 13 residues.

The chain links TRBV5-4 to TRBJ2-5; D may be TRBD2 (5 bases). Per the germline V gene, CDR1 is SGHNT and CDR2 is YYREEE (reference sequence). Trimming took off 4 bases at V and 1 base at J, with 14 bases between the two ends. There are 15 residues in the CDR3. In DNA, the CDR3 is TGTGCCAGCAGCCCGAAGGCGGGTTTCCAAGAGACCCAGTACTTC. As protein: CASSPKAGFQETQYF. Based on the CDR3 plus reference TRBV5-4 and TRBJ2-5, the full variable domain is ETGVTQSPTHLIKTRGQQVTLRCSSQSGHNTVSWYQQALGQGPQFIFQYYREEENGRGNFPPRFSGLQFPNYSSELNVNALELDDSALYLCASSPKAGFQETQYFGPGTRLLVL.

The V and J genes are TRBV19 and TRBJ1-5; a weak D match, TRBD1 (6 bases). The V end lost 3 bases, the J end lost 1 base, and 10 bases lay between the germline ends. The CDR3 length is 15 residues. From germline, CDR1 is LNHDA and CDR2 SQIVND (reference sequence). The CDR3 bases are TGTGCCAGTAGTATCCAACAGGGAAGCAATCAGCCCCAGCATTTT. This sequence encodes CASSIQQGSNQPQHF. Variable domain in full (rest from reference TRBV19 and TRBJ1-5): DGGITQSPKYLFRKEGQNVTLSCEQNLNHDAMYWYRQDPGQGLRLIYYSQIVNDFQKGDIAEGYSVSREKKESFPLTVTSAQKNPTAFYLCASSIQQGSNQPQHFGDGTRLSIL.

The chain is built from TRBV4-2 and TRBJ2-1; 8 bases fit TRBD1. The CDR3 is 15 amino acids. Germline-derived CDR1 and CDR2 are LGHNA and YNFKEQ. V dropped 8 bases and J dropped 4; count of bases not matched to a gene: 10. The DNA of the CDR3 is TGTGCCAGCGGACCCGGGACAGGAGATTACAATGAGCAGTTCTTC. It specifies CASGPGTGDYNEQFF.

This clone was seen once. The CDR3 DNA reads TGTGCCATCAGTGAGTCCTCGGAAAAACTGTTTTTT. Translating gives CAISESSEKLFF. The V and J genes are TRBV10-3 and TRBJ1-4; D not certain. Germline V gene sequence: CDR1 ENHRY, CDR2 SYGVKD. The CDR3 runs 12 residues. V lost 0 bases and J 8 bases, leaving 4 bases between the germline ends.

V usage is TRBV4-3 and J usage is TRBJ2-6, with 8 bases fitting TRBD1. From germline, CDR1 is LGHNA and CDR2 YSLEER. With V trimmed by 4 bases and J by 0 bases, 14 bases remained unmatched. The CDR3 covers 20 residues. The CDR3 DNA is TGCGCCAGCAGCCTGTTGGCACAGGGGGTTATAAGCTCTGGGGCCAACGTCCTGACTTTC. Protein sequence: CASSLLAQGVISSGANVLTF.

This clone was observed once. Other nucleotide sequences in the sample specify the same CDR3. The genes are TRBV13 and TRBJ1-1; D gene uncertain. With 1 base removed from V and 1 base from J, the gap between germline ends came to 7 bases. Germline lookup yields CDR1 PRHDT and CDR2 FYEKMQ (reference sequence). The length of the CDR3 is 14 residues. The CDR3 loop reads CASSLVGGNTEAFF. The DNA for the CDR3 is TGTGCCAGCAGCTTAGTTGGAGGGAACACTGAAGCTTTCTTT.

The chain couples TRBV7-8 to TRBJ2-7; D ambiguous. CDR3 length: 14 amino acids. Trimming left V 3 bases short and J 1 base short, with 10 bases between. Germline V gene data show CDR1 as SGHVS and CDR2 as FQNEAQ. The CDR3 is CASSLTPQSYEQYF. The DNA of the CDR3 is TGTGCCAGCAGCTTGACACCCCAATCCTACGAGCAGTACTTC.

CDR3 in amino acids: CACSALYGYTF. CDR3 coding DNA: TGTGCCTGTAGCGCACTCTATGGCTACACCTTC. The chain is built from TRBV30 and TRBJ1-2; no reliable D call. The V end lost 6 bases, the J end lost 4 bases, and 9 bases lay between the germline ends. The CDR3 is 11 residues long. Germline loops: CDR1 GTSNPN, CDR2 SVGIG (reference sequence).

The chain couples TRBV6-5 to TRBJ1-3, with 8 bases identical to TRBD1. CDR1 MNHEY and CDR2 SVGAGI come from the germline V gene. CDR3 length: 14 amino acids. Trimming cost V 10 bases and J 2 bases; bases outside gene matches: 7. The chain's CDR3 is CATHQGATGNTIYF. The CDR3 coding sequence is TGTGCCACGCACCAGGGGGCAACTGGAAACACCATATATTTT.

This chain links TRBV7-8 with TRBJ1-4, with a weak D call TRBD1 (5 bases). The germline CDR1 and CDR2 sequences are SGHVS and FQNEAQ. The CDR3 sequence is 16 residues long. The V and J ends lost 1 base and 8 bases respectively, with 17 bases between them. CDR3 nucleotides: TGTGCCAGCAGCTTAGAAGTTGGCAGGGTGGCGGAAAAACTGTTTTTT. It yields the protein CASSLEVGRVAEKLFF.

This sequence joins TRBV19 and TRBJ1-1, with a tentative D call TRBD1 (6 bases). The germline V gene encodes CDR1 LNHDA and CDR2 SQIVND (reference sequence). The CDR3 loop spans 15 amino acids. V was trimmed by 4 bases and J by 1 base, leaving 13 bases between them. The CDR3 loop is CASSKVVQGNTEAFF. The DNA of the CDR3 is TGTGCCAGTAGTAAAGTAGTACAGGGGAACACTGAAGCTTTCTTT.

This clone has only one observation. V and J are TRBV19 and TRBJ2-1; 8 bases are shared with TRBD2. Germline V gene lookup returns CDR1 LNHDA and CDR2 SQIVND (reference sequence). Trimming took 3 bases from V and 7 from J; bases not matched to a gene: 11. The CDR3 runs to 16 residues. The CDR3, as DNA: TGTGCCAGTAGTATCCGCGGGACTAGACTGTGGAATGAGCAGTTCTTC. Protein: CASSIRGTRLWNEQFF.

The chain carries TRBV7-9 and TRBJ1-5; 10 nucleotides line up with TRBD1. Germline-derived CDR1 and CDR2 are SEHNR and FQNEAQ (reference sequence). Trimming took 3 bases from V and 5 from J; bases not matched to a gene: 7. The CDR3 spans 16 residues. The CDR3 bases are TGTGCCAGCAGCTTTGGGGACAGGGGTTTAGATCAGCCCCAGCATTTT. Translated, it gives CASSFGDRGLDQPQHF.